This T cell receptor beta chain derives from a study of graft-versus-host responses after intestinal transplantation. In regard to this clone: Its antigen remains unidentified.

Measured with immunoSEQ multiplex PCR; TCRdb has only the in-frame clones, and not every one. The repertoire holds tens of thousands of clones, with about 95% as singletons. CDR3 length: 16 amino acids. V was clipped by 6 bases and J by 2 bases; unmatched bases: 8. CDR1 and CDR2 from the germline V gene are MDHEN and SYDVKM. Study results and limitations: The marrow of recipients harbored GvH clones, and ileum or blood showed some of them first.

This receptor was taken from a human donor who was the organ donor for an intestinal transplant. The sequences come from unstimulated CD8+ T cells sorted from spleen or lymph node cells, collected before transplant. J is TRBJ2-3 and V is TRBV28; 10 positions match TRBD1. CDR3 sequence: CASSLGTGVNTDTQYF. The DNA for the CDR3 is TGTGCCAGCAGCCTCGGGACAGGGGTTAACACAGATACGCAGTATTTT.